The present entry profiles one TCR beta chain with its context. Categorization into cohorts depended on clinical history that participants reported. Donors in Cohort 3 counted as recovered after two negative PCRs, clearance, or symptom resolution. This sample stems from a study of blood T cell repertoires in COVID-19. Data came from immunoSEQ multiplex PCR; TCRdb stores just in-frame clones and leaves some out. The top ten clones hold about 0.6% of a sample with about 410,000 clones, about nine tenths of them seen once. Per the germline V gene, CDR1 is SNHLY and CDR2 is FYNNEI. V was clipped by 5 bases and J by 2 bases, with 12 bases between them. The CDR3 loop spans 14 amino acids.

Material for sequencing was PBMCs or T cells enriched from blood (not recorded which). The chain couples TRBV2 to TRBJ1-2; D is undetermined. The sequence came from a man in his late teens or twenties who had recovered from COVID-19. This CDR3 is CASSREQTNYGYTF. DNA of the CDR3: TGTGCCAGCAGTCGGGAGCAAACCAACTATGGCTACACCTTC.